A single sample gave rise to the 25 T cell receptor beta chains below, sequenced in a study of T cell responses to AZD1222 COVID-19 vaccine. This table comes from immunoSEQ multiplex PCR, and its TCRdb copy is limited to in-frame clones, with some not included. The sample has more than 100,000 clones, about 90% seen once; the top ten hold roughly 13%. Sequenced material: peripheral blood, taken on day 0 of AZD1222 vaccination. These receptors were taken from an adult in good health.

This chain joins TRBV5-4 and TRBJ1-3; D might be TRBD1 (5 bases). This CDR3 is built from 16 residues. CDR1 and CDR2 (germline): SGHNT, YYREEE (reference sequence). Trimming removed 2 bases at V and 1 base at J, with 13 bases between. For the CDR3, the DNA is TGTGCCAGCAGCTTAATGGCAGGGTTTTCTGGAAACACCATATATTTT. It specifies CASSLMAGFSGNTIYF.

The chain has TRBV18 and TRBJ2-1; no clear D. The CDR3 contains 12 residues. Looked up from germline, CDR1 is KGHSH and CDR2 is LQKENI. V dropped 3 bases and J dropped 9 bases, with 9 bases sitting between them. CDR3 sequence: CASSPSPAEQFF. The CDR3 region has the DNA TGTGCCAGCTCACCCAGCCCCGCTGAGCAGTTCTTC.

V usage is TRBV5-4 and J usage is TRBJ2-7; weak D call: TRBD1 (6 bases). V dropped 3 bases and J dropped 4 bases, with 17 bases sitting between them. Germline values: CDR1 SGHNT, CDR2 YYREEE (reference sequence). This CDR3 has 15 amino acids. The CDR3 DNA reads TGTGCCAGCAGCTCCGCTCAGGGACAATTATACGAGCAGTACTTC. Its protein product is CASSSAQGQLYEQYF.

V and J are TRBV28 and TRBJ1-2, with D maybe TRBD1 (5 bases). CDR1 is MDHEN and CDR2 is SYDVKM in the germline V gene. Trimming stripped 7 bases from V and 5 bases from J, with 14 bases between. The CDR3 sequence is 13 residues long. The CDR3 protein is CASTSRELYGYTF. The CDR3 DNA sequence: TGTGCCAGCACCTCCAGGGAGCTTTATGGCTACACCTTC.

The V gene is TRBV18, the J gene TRBJ1-2; D remains ambiguous. V was cut by 6 bases and J by 5 bases, with 13 bases left in between. The CDR3 extends over 13 amino acids. Germline-derived CDR1 and CDR2 are KGHSH and LQKENI. Here the CDR3 reads CASSPNGLYGYTF. The CDR3 DNA follows: TGTGCCAGCTCCCCAAACGGGTTATATGGCTACACCTTC.

This chain connects TRBV5-5 to TRBJ2-3; 9 bases are a match to TRBD2. Germline V CDR1 and CDR2: SGHKS, YYEKEE (reference sequence). This CDR3 has 16 residues. Trimming at V came to 4 bases and at J to 0 bases, leaving 6 bases not matched to a gene. CDR3 bases: TGTGCCAGCAGCCCGACGACTAGCGGTAGCACAGATACGCAGTATTTT. Translated: CASSPTTSGSTDTQYF.

This clone is a singleton in its sample. J is TRBJ2-3 and V is TRBV10-2; D gene uncertain. The CDR3 loop spans 13 amino acids. CDR1 WSHSY and CDR2 SAAADI come from the germline V gene. Trimming left V 3 bases short and J 3 bases short, with 7 bases between. CDR3 nucleotide sequence: TGCGCCAGCAGTGATGAGGTGACAGATACGCAGTATTTT. Its protein is CASSDEVTDTQYF.

This chain connects TRBV19 to TRBJ1-4, with D perhaps matching TRBD1 (5 bases). CDR3 length: 13 residues. Per the germline V gene, CDR1 is LNHDA and CDR2 is SQIVND (reference sequence). V was trimmed by 6 bases and J by 8 bases, leaving 13 bases between them. CDR3 sequence reads: CASRQGAGEKLFF. In nucleotides, the CDR3 is TGTGCCAGTAGACAAGGGGCGGGGGAAAAACTGTTTTTT.

This clone was recorded a few times. This chain links TRBV4-1 with TRBJ2-7; TRBD2 is a possible D gene (6 bases). This CDR3 is built from 14 residues. Looked up from germline, CDR1 is MGHRA and CDR2 is YSYEKL. The ends were cut back, 3 bases at V and 1 base at J, with 10 bases in the middle. The CDR3 DNA reads TGCGCCAGCAGCCACGCGGGGTATTCCTACGAGCAGTACTTC. This translates into CASSHAGYSYEQYF.

The J gene is TRBJ1-2, the V gene TRBV4-3, with a weak D call TRBD1 (5 bases). The CDR3 extends over 16 amino acids. CDR1 and CDR2 (germline): LGHNA, YSLEER. V was cut by 2 bases and J by 6 bases, with 19 bases left in between. The CDR3, as DNA: TGCGCCAGCAGCCAAAGCCGGGCCCCAGGGCTCCATGGCTACACCTTC. Residues: CASSQSRAPGLHGYTF.

This chain links TRBV11-2 with TRBJ1-4; possibly TRBD1 for D (6 bases). This CDR3 is 14 amino acids long. Germline V lookup: CDR1 SGHAT, CDR2 FQNNGV. V gave up 6 bases and J gave up 5 bases, with 13 bases separating them. This CDR3 reads CASSSPGGNEKLFF. CDR3 nucleotides: TGTGCCAGCAGTTCGCCCGGGGGCAATGAAAAACTGTTTTTT.

V and J are TRBV29-1 and TRBJ2-1, with TRBD2 identical over 10 bases. The J segment lost 8 bases and the V segment lost 1 base, leaving 11 bases of the junction unmatched. The germline gives CDR1 SQVTM, CDR2 ANQGSEA. This CDR3 spans 16 amino acids. CDR3 protein: CSVEGLPAGGVHEQFF. The CDR3 DNA follows: TGCAGCGTTGAAGGTCTCCCAGCGGGAGGGGTCCATGAGCAGTTCTTC.

The CDR3, as DNA: TGTGCCACCAGTGATTTGGCGGTCGGAGATCCCCCCGGGGAGCTGTTTTTT. It yields the protein CATSDLAVGDPPGELFF. The chain uses TRBV24-1 and TRBJ2-2, with D uncertain. Germline V CDR1 and CDR2: KGHDR, SFDVKD. The CDR3 is 17 amino acids. V lost 0 bases, J lost 6 bases, and 16 bases lay in between.

This rearrangement joins TRBV5-1 to TRBJ2-3, with a possible D match to TRBD2 (5 bases). The CDR3 consists of 14 residues. Trimming left V 5 bases short and J 0 bases short, with 10 bases between. Per germline, CDR1 SGHRS and CDR2 YFSETQ. The chain's CDR3 is CASRPAASTDTQYF. For the CDR3, the DNA is TGCGCCAGCAGACCAGCGGCTAGCACAGATACGCAGTATTTT.

The V and J genes are TRBV6-1 and TRBJ2-5; 9 nucleotides line up with TRBD2. Germline V gene sequence: CDR1 MNHNS, CDR2 SASEGT. The CDR3 loop spans 16 amino acids. The V and J ends lost 0 bases and 2 bases, in that order; junction bases with no gene match: 4. The CDR3 DNA sequence: TGTGCCAGCAGTGAAGCGTCCCTAGCGGGGCAAGAGACCCAGTACTTC. Its protein product is CASSEASLAGQETQYF.

The chain carries TRBV2 and TRBJ2-1; TRBD2 is a possible D gene (7 bases). V lost 4 bases, J lost 1 base, and 11 bases lay in between. The CDR3 totals 15 residues. Per the germline V gene, CDR1 is SNHLY and CDR2 is FYNNEI. CDR3: CASSGEGGSYNEQFF. DNA for the CDR3: TGTGCCAGCAGTGGGGAGGGGGGATCCTACAATGAGCAGTTCTTC.

This rearrangement joins TRBV6-2 or TRBV6-3 to TRBJ2-7, with a possible D match to TRBD2 (6 bases). The CDR3 is made up of 19 amino acids. The V gene's germline CDR1 is MNHEY and CDR2 SVGEGT. Trimming removed 2 bases at V and 3 bases at J, with 26 bases between. The CDR3 loop is CASSYQGGSEGFLVYEQYF. The CDR3 region has the DNA TGTGCCAGCAGTTACCAAGGAGGGTCAGAGGGGTTTTTGGTCTACGAGCAGTACTTC.

The chain links TRBV5-1 to TRBJ2-7, with D tentatively TRBD2 (5 bases). The V gene's germline CDR1 is SGHRS and CDR2 YFSETQ. V gave up 0 bases and J gave up 0 bases, with 13 bases separating them. This CDR3 is built from 16 residues. The DNA of the CDR3 is TGCGCCAGCAGCTTGGGTCCCGGGGTTCCCTCCTACGAGCAGTACTTC. Translation: CASSLGPGVPSYEQYF.

This chain joins TRBV6-5 and TRBJ2-2, with D maybe TRBD2 (5 bases). Per the germline V gene, CDR1 is MNHEY and CDR2 is SVGAGI. The CDR3 runs 12 residues. Trimming left V 8 bases short and J 6 bases short, with 10 bases between. CDR3 sequence (DNA): TGTGCCAGCTGTCGGGATGCCGGGGAGCTGTTTTTT. Protein sequence: CASCRDAGELFF.

The chain has TRBV4-3 and TRBJ2-1, with TRBD2 matching 11 bases. V shed 1 base, J shed 8 bases, and the junction held 4 bases outside the gene matches. This CDR3 region has 15 residues. Germline lookup yields CDR1 LGHNA and CDR2 YSLEER. CDR3 in amino acids: CASSQASGGWDEQFF. In nucleotides, the CDR3 is TGCGCCAGCAGCCAAGCTAGCGGGGGGTGGGATGAGCAGTTCTTC.

The chain joins TRBV12-3 or TRBV12-4 to TRBJ2-7, with a weak D call TRBD1 (5 bases). Trimming cost V 3 bases and J 3 bases, with 9 bases left between them. The CDR3 totals 13 residues. CDR3 DNA: TGTGCCAGCAGTTTGCTACAGGTCTACGAGCAGTACTTC. Protein sequence: CASSLLQVYEQYF.

The V call is TRBV27, the J call TRBJ1-1; no reliable D call. The V end lost 0 bases, the J end lost 0 bases, and 8 bases lay between the germline ends. The CDR3 covers 15 residues. The germline V gene encodes CDR1 MNHEY and CDR2 SMNVEV (reference sequence). CDR3 sequence reads: CASSLSNDMNTEAFF. The CDR3 DNA is TGTGCCAGCAGTTTATCAAACGACATGAACACTGAAGCTTTCTTT.

This clone was recorded only once. This rearrangement joins TRBV5-1 to TRBJ2-5; D remains unclear. The V end was cut by 5 bases, the J end by 0 bases, with 8 bases between. Germline lookup yields CDR1 SGHRS and CDR2 YFSETQ. The CDR3 extends over 13 amino acids. The CDR3 here is CASRTLYQETQYF. The CDR3 bases are TGCGCCAGCAGGACTTTGTACCAAGAGACCCAGTACTTC.

The chain couples TRBV5-6 to TRBJ1-2; TRBD1 agrees at 7 bases. There are 15 residues in the CDR3. V dropped 2 bases and J dropped 0; count of bases not matched to a gene: 4. Germline V gene sequence: CDR1 SGHDT, CDR2 YYEEEE. The CDR3 DNA follows: TGTGCCAGCAGCTTTGGGACAGCACCTAACTATGGCTACACCTTC. It is translated as CASSFGTAPNYGYTF. The full variable domain, with the rest looked up from reference TRBV5-6 and TRBJ1-2, is DAGVTQSPTHLIKTRGQQVTLRCSPKSGHDTVSWYQQALGQGPQFIFQYYEEEERQRGNFPDRFSGHQFPNYSSELNVNALLLGDSALYLCASSFGTAPNYGYTFGSGTRLTVV.

The J gene is TRBJ1-6, the V gene TRBV27; D unclear. Germline V gene lookup returns CDR1 MNHEY and CDR2 SMNVEV (reference sequence). CDR3 size: 18 residues. V lost 1 base and J lost 8, with 21 bases in between. CDR3 sequence: CASSLLPRMGGFDSPLHF. CDR3 coding DNA: TGTGCCAGCAGTTTATTGCCCAGGATGGGAGGTTTTGATTCACCCCTCCACTTT.